Below, one TCR beta chain is given with its context. Its antigen remains unknown. These data belong to a study of shared clonotypes between healthy human individuals. V lost 5 bases and J 4 bases, leaving 17 bases between the germline ends. CDR1 is MDHEN, CDR2 SYDVKM, per germline. This CDR3 is 15 amino acids long. Study-wide findings and caveats: Incompleteness in sorted-subset sequencing, despite large depth, was shown by rarefaction.

It was CD45RO-negative cells, positively selected for CCR7, that made up naive CD8 cells, with terminally differentiated effector memory CD45RA+ cells excluded. Sequencing used immunoSEQ multiplex PCR; TCRdb keeps in-frame clones, though not all of them. The sample includes under 2,000,000 clones, about 95% seen only once; the top ten take around 1.2%. Specimen: naive CD8+ T cells sorted from blood. V and J are TRBV28 and TRBJ1-2; D is possibly TRBD1 (5 bases). The clonotype originates from a man between 18 and 35 years old in good health. CDR3: CASSNPREGSYGYTF. The CDR3 DNA sequence: TGTGCCAGCAGTAACCCGAGGGAGGGGTCCTATGGCTACACCTTC.